The subject of this entry is one T cell receptor (beta chain). This sample is drawn from a study of beta chain features in type 1 diabetes. As for the study in general: Examined across all samples were just under 110,000,000 sorted cells.

Germline CDR1 MNHNS, CDR2 SASEGT. The CDR3 has 15 residues. J gave up 6 bases and V 4 bases, and 7 bases lay outside the gene matches. Isolated RNA was reverse transcribed in full, so expressed TCRB transcripts were sequenced. Profiled with immunoSEQ multiplex PCR; TCRdb holds only in-frame clones, not every one. The table lists under 400,000 clones, approximately 15% of them singletons. The sequencing sample was made of central memory CD4+ T cells from blood. V usage is TRBV6-1 and J usage is TRBJ1-5; TRBD1 matches at 9 bases. The receptor was derived from a man younger than 45 in good health. The CDR3 DNA sequence: TGTGCCAGCAGTGGGGGACAGGGTGTTGGTCAGCCCCAGCATTTT. This sequence encodes CASSGGQGVGQPQHF.